These 8 T cell receptor beta chains came from one sample sequenced in a study of OX40 agonist ivuxolimab in advanced cancers. The repertoire was sequenced with immunoSEQ multiplex PCR; TCRdb's copy has only in-frame clones and lacks some. Among 47,000 or so clones listed, roughly 89% were seen once. The source material was CD4+ or CD8+ T cells sorted from blood, sampled in a trial of the OX40 agonist ivuxolimab. The receptor source for this set is an adult with an advanced solid tumor such as melanoma, head and neck, liver or kidney cancer.

The chain joins TRBV15 to TRBJ2-3, with D tentatively TRBD2 (7 bases). Trimming cost V 6 bases and J 5 bases, with 18 bases left between them. The CDR3 totals 15 residues. CDR1 and CDR2 (germline): LNHNV, YYDKDF (reference sequence). The CDR3 DNA sequence: TGTGCCACCAGATACCCGGGGGGCAGTCTAGATACGCAGTATTTT. This sequence encodes CATRYPGGSLDTQYF.

The V and J genes are TRBV23-1 and TRBJ2-7, with D perhaps matching TRBD2 (5 bases). TRBV23-1 is labeled an ORF, and its function is uncertain. V lost 3 bases and J lost 6, with 12 bases in between. This CDR3 has 13 residues. CDR3 sequence: CASSQMDGVEQYF. The DNA for the CDR3 is TGCGCCAGCAGTCAGATGGACGGGGTCGAGCAGTACTTC.

The CDR3 DNA follows: TGTGCCAGCAGCGTAGCTAAAGACGGGAGCTCCTACGAGCAGTACTTC. This gives the protein CASSVAKDGSSYEQYF. The chain couples TRBV9 to TRBJ2-7; the D gene is possibly TRBD2 (6 bases). The CDR3 covers 16 residues. V lost 0 bases and J lost 0, with 13 bases in between. Looked up from germline, CDR1 is SGDLS and CDR2 is YYNGEE.

The chain links TRBV6-5 to TRBJ1-2, with 8 bases identical to TRBD1. The V gene end was trimmed by 5 bases and the J gene end by 2 bases; junction bases not matched to a gene: 7. Germline V gene sequence: CDR1 MNHEY, CDR2 SVGAGI. The CDR3 length is 15 residues. This chain's CDR3 is CASSVGQDPNYGYTF. CDR3 sequence (DNA): TGTGCCAGCAGTGTGGGACAGGACCCCAACTATGGCTACACCTTC.

The V gene is TRBV6-5, the J gene TRBJ1-5; D is unclear. Germline V gene lookup returns CDR1 MNHEY and CDR2 SVGAGI. Trimming pared 6 bases from V and 0 bases from J, leaving 12 bases between. The CDR3 has 15 amino acids. In nucleotides, the CDR3 is TGTGCCAGCAGCATAGCCGGGGTTAGCAATCAGCCCCAGCATTTT. As protein: CASSIAGVSNQPQHF.

The chain has TRBV5-5 and TRBJ1-2, with TRBD1 matching 9 bases. In germline, CDR1 is SGHKS, CDR2 YYEKEE (reference sequence). J lost 6 bases, V lost 0 bases, and 6 bases had no gene match. The CDR3 spans 15 residues. The CDR3 sequence is CASSLGGQGYNGYTF. The CDR3 DNA follows: TGTGCCAGCAGCTTGGGGGGACAGGGTTATAATGGCTACACCTTC.

This rearrangement joins TRBV6-5 to TRBJ2-5, with a tentative D call TRBD2 (6 bases). The germline V gene encodes CDR1 MNHEY and CDR2 SVGAGI. This CDR3 spans 14 amino acids. Trimming removed 4 bases at V and 1 base at J, with 10 bases between. The CDR3 is CASSLFSGQETQYF. The CDR3 DNA reads TGTGCCAGCAGTTTGTTTAGCGGCCAAGAGACCCAGTACTTC.

The J gene is TRBJ2-3, the V gene TRBV5-6; maybe TRBD1 (6 bases). Germline assignment: CDR1 SGHDT and CDR2 YYEEEE. V was cut by 0 bases and J by 2 bases, with 16 bases left in between. This CDR3 has 17 amino acids. CDR3 sequence reads: CASSLASGDTTTDTQYF. In DNA form, the CDR3 reads TGTGCCAGCAGCTTGGCCTCAGGGGACACCACCACAGATACGCAGTATTTT.